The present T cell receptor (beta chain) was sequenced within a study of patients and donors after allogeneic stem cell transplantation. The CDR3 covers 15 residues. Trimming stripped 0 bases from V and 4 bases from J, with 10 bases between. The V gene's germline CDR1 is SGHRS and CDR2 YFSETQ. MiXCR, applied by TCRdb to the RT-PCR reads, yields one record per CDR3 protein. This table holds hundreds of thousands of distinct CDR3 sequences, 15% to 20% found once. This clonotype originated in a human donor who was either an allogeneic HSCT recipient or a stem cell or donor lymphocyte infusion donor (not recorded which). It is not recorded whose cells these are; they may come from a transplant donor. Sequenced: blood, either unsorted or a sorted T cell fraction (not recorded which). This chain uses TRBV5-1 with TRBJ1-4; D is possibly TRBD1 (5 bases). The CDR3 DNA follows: TGCGCCAGCAGCTTGGGCGACAGTGTTAATGAAAAACTGTTTTTT. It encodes CASSLGDSVNEKLFF.